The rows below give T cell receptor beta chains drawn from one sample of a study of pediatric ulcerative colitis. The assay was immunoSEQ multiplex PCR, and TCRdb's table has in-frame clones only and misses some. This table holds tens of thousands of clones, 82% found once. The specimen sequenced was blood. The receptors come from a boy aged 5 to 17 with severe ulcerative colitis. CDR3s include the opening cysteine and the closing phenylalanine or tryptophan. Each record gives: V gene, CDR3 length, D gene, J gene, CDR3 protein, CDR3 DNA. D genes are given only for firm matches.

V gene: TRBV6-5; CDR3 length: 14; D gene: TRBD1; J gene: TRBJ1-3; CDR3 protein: CASSPGQSGNTIYF; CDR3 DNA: TGTGCCAGCAGTCCGGGACAGTCTGGAAACACCATATATTTT
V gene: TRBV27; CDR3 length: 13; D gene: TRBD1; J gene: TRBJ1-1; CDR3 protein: CAVGGPMNTEAFF; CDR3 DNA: TGTGCCGTAGGGGGCCCCATGAACACTGAAGCTTTCTTT
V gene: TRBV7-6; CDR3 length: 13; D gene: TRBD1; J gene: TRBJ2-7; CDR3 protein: CASSPTRTGEQYF; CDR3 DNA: TGTGCCAGCAGCCCCACGCGGACAGGCGAGCAGTACTTC
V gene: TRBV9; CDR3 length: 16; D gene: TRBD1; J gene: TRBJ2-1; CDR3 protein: CASSAPGQGPYNEQFF; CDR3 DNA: TGTGCCAGCAGCGCTCCGGGACAGGGACCCTACAATGAGCAGTTCTTC
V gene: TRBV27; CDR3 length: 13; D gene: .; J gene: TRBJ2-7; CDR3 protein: CATRWGPQYEQYF; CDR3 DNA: TGTGCCACCCGTTGGGGGCCCCAATACGAGCAGTACTTC
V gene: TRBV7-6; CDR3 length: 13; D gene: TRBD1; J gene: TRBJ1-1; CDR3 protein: CASSLAGGFEAFF; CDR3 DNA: TGTGCCAGCAGCTTAGCAGGGGGCTTTGAAGCTTTCTTT
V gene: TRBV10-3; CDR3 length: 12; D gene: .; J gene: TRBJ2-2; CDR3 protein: CAISGDIGELFF; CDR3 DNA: TGTGCCATCAGCGGCGACATCGGGGAGCTGTTTTTT
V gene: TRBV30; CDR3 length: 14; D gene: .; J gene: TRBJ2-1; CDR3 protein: CAWSIGTPDNEQFF; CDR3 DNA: TGTGCCTGGAGTATAGGGACTCCCGACAATGAGCAGTTCTTC
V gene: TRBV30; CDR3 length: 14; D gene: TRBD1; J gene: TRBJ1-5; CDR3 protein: CASSQGGDTQPQHF; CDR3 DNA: TGTGCCAGTTCCCAGGGGGGGGACACTCAGCCCCAGCATTTT
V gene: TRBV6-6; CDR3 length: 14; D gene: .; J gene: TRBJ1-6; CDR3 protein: CASRGRDRDRALHF; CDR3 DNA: TGTGCCAGCAGAGGAAGGGACCGGGATAGGGCCCTCCACTTT
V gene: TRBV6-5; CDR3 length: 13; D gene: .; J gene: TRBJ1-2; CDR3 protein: CASTNTGTLGYTF; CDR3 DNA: TGTGCCAGCACAAACACAGGGACCCTTGGCTACACCTTC
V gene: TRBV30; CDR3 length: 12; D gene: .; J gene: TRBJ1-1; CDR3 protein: CAWSVYGAEAFF; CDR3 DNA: TGTGCCTGGAGTGTTTACGGCGCTGAAGCTTTCTTT
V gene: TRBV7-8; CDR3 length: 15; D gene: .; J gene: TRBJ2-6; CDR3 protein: CASSFEGAGANVLTF; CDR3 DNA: TGTGCCAGCAGCTTTGAAGGGGCTGGGGCCAACGTCCTGACTTTC
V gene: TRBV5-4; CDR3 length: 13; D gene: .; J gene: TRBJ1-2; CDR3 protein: CASRDASFYGYTF; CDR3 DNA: TGTGCCAGCAGGGACGCCTCCTTCTATGGCTACACCTTC